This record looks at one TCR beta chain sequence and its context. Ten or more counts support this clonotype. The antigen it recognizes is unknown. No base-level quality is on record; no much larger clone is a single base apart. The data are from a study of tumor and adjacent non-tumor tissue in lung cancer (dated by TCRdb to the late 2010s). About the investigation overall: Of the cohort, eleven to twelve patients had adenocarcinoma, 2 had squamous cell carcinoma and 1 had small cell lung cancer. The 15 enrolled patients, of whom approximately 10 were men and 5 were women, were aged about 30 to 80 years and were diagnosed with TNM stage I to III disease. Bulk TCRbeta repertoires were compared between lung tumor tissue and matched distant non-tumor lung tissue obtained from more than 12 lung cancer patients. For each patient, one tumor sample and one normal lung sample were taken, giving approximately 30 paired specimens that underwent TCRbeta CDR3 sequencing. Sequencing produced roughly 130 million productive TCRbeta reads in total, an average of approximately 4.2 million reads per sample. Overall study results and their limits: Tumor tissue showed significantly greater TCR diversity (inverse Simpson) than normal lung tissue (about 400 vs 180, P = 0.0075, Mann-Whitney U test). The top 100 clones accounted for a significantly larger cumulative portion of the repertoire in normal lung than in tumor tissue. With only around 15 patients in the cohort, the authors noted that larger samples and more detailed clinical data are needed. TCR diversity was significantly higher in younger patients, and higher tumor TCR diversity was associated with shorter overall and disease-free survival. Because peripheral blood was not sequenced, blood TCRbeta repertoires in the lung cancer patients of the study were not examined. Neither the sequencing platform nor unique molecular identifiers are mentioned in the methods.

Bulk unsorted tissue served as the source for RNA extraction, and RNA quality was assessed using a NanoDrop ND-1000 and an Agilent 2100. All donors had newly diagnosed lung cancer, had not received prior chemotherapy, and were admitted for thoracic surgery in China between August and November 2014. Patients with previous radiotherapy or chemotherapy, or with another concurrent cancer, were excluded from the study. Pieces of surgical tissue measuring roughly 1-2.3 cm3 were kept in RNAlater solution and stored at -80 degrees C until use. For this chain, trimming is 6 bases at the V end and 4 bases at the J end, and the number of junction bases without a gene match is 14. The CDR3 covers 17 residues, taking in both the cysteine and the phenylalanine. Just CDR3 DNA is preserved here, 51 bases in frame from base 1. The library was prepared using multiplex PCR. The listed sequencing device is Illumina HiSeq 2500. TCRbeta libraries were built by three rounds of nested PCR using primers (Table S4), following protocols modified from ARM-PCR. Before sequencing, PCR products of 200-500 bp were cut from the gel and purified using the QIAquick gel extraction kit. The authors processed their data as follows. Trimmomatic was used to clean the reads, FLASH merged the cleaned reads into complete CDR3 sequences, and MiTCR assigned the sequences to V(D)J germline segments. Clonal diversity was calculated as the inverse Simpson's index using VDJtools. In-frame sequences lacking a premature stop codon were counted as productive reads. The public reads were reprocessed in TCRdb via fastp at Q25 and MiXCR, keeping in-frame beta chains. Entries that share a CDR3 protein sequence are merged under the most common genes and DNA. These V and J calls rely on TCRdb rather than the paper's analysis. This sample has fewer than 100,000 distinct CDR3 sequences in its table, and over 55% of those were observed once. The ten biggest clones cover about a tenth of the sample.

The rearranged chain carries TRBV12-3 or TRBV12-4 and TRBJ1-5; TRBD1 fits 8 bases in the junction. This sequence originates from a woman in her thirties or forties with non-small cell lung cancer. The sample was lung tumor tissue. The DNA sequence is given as TGTGCCAGCAGCTTAACAGGGGGGTCCCTACCAAATCAGCCCCAGCATTTT. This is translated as CASSLTGGSLPNQPQHF.